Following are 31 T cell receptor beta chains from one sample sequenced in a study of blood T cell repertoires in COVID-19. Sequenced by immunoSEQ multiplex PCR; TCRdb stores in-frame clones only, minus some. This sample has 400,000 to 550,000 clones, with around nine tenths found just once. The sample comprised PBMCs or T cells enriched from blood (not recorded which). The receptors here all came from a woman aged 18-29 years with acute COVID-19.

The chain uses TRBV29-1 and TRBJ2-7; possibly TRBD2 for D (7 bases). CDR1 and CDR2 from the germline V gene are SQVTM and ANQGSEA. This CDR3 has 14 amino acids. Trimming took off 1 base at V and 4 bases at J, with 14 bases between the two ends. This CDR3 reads CSVEVQGGEYEQYF. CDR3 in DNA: TGCAGCGTTGAAGTACAGGGAGGGGAGTACGAGCAGTACTTC.

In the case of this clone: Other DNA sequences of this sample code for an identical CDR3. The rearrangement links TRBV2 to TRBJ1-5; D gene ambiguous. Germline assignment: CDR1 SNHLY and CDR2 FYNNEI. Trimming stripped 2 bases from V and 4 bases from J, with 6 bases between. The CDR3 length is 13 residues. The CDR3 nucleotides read TGTGCCAGCAGTGAATCGTTTAATCAGCCCCAGCATTTT. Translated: CASSESFNQPQHF.

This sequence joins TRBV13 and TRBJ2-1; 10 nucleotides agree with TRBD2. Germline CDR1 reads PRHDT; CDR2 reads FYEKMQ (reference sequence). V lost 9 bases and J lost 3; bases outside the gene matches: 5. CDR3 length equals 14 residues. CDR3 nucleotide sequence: TGTGCCAGTAGCGGGAGGACGGGCTACAATGAGCAGTTCTTC. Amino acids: CASSGRTGYNEQFF. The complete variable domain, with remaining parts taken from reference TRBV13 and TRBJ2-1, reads AAGVIQSPRHLIKEKRETATLKCYPIPRHDTVYWYQQGPGQDPQFLISFYEKMQSDKGSIPDRFSAQQFSDYHSELNMSSLELGDSALYFCASSGRTGYNEQFFGPGTRLTVL.

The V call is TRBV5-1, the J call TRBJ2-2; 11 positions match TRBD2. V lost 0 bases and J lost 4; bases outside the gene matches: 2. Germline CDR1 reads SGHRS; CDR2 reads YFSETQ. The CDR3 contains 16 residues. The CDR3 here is CASSLGLAGGTGELFF. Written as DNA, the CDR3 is TGCGCCAGCAGCTTGGGCCTAGCGGGGGGCACCGGGGAGCTGTTTTTT.

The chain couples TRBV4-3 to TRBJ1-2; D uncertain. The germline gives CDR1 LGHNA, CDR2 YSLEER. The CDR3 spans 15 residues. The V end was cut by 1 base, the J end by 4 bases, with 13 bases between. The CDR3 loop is CASSQVGERSYGYTF. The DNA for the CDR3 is TGCGCCAGCAGCCAAGTCGGGGAGCGGAGCTATGGCTACACCTTC.

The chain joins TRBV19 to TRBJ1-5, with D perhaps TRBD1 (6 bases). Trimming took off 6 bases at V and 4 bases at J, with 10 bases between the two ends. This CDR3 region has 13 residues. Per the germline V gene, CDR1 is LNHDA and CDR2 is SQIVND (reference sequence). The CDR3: CASSPDRNQPQHF. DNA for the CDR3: TGTGCCAGTAGCCCGGACAGAAATCAGCCCCAGCATTTT.

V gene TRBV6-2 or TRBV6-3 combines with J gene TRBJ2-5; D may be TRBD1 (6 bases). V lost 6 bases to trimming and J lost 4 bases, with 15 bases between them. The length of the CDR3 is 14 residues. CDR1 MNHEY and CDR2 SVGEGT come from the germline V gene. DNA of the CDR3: TGTGCCAGCAGCCTTGGGACACGCCGAGAGACCCAGTACTTC. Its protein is CASSLGTRRETQYF.

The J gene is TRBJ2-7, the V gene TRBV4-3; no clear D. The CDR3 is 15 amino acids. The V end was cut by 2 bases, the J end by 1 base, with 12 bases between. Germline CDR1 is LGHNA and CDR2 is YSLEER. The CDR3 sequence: CASSQLTDKSYEQYF. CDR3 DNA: TGCGCCAGCAGCCAACTTACAGACAAGTCCTACGAGCAGTACTTC.

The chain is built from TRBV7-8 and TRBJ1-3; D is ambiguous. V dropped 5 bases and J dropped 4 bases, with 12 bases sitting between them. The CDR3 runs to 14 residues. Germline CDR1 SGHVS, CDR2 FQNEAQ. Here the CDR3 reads CASSPRSPGNTIYF. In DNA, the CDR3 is TGTGCCAGCAGCCCCCGGTCCCCCGGAAACACCATATATTTT.

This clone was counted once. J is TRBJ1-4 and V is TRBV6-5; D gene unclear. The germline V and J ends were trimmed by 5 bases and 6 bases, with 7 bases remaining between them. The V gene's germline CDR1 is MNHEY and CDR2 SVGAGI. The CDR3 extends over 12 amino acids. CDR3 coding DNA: TGTGCCAGCAGTCCTCTAGATGAAAAACTGTTTTTT. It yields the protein CASSPLDEKLFF.

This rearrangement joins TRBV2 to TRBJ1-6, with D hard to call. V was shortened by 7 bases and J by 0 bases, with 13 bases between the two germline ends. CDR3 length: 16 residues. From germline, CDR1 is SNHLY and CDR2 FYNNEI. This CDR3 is CASIYSLSSYNSPLHF. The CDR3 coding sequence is TGTGCCAGCATATACAGTTTAAGCTCCTATAATTCACCCCTCCACTTT.

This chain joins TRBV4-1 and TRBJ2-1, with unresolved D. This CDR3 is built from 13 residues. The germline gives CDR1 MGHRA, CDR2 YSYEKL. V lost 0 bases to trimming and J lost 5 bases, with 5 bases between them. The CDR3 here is CASSQDEDNEQFF. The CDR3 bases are TGCGCCAGCAGCCAAGACGAGGACAATGAGCAGTTCTTC.

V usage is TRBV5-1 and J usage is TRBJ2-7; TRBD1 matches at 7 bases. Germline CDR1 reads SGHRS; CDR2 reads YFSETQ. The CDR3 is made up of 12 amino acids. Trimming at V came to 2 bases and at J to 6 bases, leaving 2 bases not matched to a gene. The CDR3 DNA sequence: TGCGCCAGCAGCTTTGACAGGGTCGAGCAGTACTTC. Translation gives CASSFDRVEQYF.

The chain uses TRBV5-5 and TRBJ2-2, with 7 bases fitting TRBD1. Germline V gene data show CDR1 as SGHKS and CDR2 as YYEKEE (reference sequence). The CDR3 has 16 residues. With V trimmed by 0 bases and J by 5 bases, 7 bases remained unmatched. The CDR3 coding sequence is TGTGCCAGCAGCTTGGTTTGGGACAGTGGTACCGGGGAGCTGTTTTTT. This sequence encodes CASSLVWDSGTGELFF.

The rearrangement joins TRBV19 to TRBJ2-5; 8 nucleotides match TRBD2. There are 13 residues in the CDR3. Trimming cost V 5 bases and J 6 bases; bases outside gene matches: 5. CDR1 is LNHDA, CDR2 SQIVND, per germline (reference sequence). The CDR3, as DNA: TGTGCCAGTAGTGCCGGGACTAGGCAGACCCAGTACTTC. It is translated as CASSAGTRQTQYF.

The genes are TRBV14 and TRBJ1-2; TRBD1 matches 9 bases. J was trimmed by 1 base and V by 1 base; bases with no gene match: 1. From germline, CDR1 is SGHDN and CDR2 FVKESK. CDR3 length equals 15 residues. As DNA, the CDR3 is TGTGCCAGCAGCCAAGTGACAGGGGGTAACTATGGCTACACCTTC. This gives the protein CASSQVTGGNYGYTF.

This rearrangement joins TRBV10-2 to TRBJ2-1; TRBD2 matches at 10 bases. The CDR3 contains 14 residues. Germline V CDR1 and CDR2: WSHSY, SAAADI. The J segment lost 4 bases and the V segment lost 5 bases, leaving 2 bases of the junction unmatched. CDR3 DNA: TGCGCCAGCAGTTCTAGCGGGGGTTACAATGAGCAGTTCTTC. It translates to CASSSSGGYNEQFF.

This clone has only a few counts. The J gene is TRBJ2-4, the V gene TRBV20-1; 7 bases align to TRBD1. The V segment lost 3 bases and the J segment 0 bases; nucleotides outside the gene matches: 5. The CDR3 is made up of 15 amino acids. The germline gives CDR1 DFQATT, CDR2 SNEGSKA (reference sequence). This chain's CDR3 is CSASRGQLAKNIQYF. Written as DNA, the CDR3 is TGCAGTGCTAGTAGGGGACAGCTAGCCAAAAACATTCAGTACTTC.

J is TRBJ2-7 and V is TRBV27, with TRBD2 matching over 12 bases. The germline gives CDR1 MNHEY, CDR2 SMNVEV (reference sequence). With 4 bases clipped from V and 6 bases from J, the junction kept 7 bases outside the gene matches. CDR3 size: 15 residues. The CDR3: CASSSLPSGRAEQYF. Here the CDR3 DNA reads TGTGCCAGCAGTTCCCTCCCTAGCGGGAGGGCCGAGCAGTACTTC.

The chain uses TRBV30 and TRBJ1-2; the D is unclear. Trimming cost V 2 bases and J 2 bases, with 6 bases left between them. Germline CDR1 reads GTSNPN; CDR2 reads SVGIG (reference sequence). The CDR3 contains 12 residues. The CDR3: CAWSHSNYGYTF. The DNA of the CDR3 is TGTGCCTGGAGTCACAGCAACTATGGCTACACCTTC.

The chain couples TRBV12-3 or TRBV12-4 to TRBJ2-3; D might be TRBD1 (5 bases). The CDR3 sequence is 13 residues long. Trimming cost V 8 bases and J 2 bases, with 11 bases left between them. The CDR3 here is CASGEGVTDTQYF. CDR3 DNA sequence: TGTGCCAGCGGCGAAGGGGTCACAGATACGCAGTATTTT.

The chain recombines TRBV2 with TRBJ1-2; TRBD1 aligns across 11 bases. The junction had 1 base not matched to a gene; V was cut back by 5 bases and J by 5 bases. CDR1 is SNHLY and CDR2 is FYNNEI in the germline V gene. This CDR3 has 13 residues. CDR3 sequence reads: CASSRDRGYGYTF. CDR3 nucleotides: TGTGCCAGCAGTCGGGACAGGGGGTATGGCTACACCTTC.

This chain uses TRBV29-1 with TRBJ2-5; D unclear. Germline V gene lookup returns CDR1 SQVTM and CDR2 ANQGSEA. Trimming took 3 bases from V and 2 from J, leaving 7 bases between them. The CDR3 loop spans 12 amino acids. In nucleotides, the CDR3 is TGCAGCGTTGATACAGCACAAGAGACCCAGTACTTC. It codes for CSVDTAQETQYF.

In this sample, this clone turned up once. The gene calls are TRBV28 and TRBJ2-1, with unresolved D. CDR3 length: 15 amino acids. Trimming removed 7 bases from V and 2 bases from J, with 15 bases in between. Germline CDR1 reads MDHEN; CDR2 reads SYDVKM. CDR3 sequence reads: CASTPDSSTYNEQFF. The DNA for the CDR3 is TGTGCCAGCACCCCCGACTCGTCCACCTACAATGAGCAGTTCTTC.

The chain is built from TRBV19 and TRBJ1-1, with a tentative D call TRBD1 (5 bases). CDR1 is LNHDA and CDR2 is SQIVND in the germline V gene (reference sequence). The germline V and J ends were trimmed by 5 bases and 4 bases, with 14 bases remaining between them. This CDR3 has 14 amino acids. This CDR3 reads CASSAGDQVTEAFF. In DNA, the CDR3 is TGTGCCAGTAGTGCGGGGGATCAGGTCACTGAAGCTTTCTTT.

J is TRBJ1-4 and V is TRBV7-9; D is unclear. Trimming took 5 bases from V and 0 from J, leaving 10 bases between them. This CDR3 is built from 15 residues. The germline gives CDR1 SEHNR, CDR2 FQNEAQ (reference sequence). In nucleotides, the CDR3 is TGTGCCAGCAGCCCGACTCAAGCAACTAATGAAAAACTGTTTTTT. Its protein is CASSPTQATNEKLFF.

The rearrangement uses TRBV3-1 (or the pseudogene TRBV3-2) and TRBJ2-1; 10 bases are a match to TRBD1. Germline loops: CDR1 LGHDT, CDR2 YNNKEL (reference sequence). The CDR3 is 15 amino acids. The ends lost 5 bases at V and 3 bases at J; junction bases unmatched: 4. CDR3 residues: CASSVWTGGYNEQFF. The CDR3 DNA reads TGTGCCAGCAGCGTATGGACAGGGGGCTACAATGAGCAGTTCTTC.

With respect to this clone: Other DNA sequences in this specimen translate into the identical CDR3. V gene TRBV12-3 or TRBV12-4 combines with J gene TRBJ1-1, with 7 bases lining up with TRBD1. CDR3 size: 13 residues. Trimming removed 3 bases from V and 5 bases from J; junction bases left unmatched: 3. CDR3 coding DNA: TGTGCCAGCAGTTTTTCAGGGGGTACTGAAGCTTTCTTT. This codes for CASSFSGGTEAFF.

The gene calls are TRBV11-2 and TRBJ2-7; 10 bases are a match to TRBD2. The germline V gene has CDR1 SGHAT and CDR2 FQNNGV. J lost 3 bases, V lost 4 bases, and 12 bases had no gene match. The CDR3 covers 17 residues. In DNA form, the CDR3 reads TGTGCCAGCAGCTCATTACTAGCGGGGAAAACCGTCTACGAGCAGTACTTC. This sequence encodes CASSSLLAGKTVYEQYF.

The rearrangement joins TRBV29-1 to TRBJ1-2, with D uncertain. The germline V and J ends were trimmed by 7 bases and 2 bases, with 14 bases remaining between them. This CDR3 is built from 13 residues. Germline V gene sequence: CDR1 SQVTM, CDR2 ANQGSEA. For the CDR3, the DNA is TGCAGCGATACATCCACGCCGAACTATGGCTACACCTTC. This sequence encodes CSDTSTPNYGYTF.

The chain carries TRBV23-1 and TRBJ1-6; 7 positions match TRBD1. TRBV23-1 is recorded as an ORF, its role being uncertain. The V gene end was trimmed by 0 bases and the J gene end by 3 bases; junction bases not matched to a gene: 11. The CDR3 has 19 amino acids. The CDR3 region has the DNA TGCGCCAGCAGTCAATCGGAAGGGGGCGAGCGGTACTATAATTCACCCCTCCACTTT. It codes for CASSQSEGGERYYNSPLHF.